What follows describes a single T cell receptor (beta chain). The target antigen is unknown. Repertoires were generated with immunoSEQ multiplex PCR, while TCRdb's copy carries only in-frame clones and drops some. The table lists around 150,000 clones, around 90% of them singletons. The entry originates in a study of T cell responses to AZD1222 COVID-19 vaccine. The CDR3 is made up of 13 amino acids. Germline-derived CDR1 and CDR2 are MNHNS and SASEGT. Deletions cut 0 bases from V and 10 bases from J, with 9 bases between. Study outcomes and limitations: White British ancestry dominated among donors, who included more females, and clonal diversity was possibly underestimated.

The receptor's source is an adult in good health. The specimen was peripheral blood, collected on day 0 of AZD1222 vaccination. The chain links TRBV6-1 to TRBJ1-4; D might be TRBD1 (5 bases). In DNA form, the CDR3 reads TGTGCCAGCAGTGAAGCCCAGGGTCGAAAACTGTTTTTT. Translating gives CASSEAQGRKLFF.